This T cell receptor beta chain appears in the sequencing data of a study of cytomegalovirus exposure and HLA in healthy donors. The CDR3 runs to 17 residues. Trimming removed 5 bases at V and 1 base at J, with 18 bases between. CDR1 and CDR2 (germline): SNHLY, FYNNEI. PCR primers comprised 60 Vbeta and 13 Jbeta primers. Clones were sequenced by immunoSEQ multiplex PCR, and TCRdb holds only the in-frame ones, with some missing. The sample consists of over 75,000 clones, 78% of them appearing once. Turning to this clone: Its antigen is not known.

Study outcomes and limitations: Across donors, most TCRs were seen rarely, yet some public ones were widespread. Most of the TCR beta V segments (in an earlier analysis) were productive either about 90% or about 30% of the time. Published work reported that the classifier diagnosed cytomegalovirus status with high specificity and sensitivity.

The chain joins TRBV2 to TRBJ2-4; tentative D call: TRBD1 (5 bases). Sequenced: PBMCs. This receptor was identified in a woman aged 55 to 70 in good health and CMV-seronegative. CDR3 region: CASSRQQVKWAKNIQYF. In DNA, the CDR3 is TGTGCCAGCAGTCGTCAACAGGTTAAGTGGGCCAAAAACATTCAGTACTTC.